The 28 T cell receptor beta chains below were found in one sample sequenced in a study of T cells after yellow fever vaccination. TCRdb analysed the 5' RACE reads with MiXCR anew, one entry per CDR3 protein. The top ten clones hold about 18% of a sample with about 580,000 distinct CDR3 sequences, roughly a sixth of them seen once. The input for sequencing was PBMCs, taken 5 days after the first yellow fever vaccination. The source is a young man who received the YFV17D yellow fever vaccine.

The chain links TRBV6-2 or TRBV6-3 to TRBJ2-1; the match to TRBD2 covers 7 bases. Germline values: CDR1 MNHEY, CDR2 SVGEGT. The CDR3 covers 16 residues. J lost 0 bases, V lost 5 bases, and 7 bases had no gene match. CDR3 in DNA: TGTGCCAGCAGTATCCCTGGCGGGGGCTCCTACAATGAGCAGTTCTTC. Its protein product is CASSIPGGGSYNEQFF.

The chain employs TRBV15 and TRBJ2-1, with TRBD2 matching over 7 bases. J was trimmed by 1 base and V by 5 bases; bases with no gene match: 5. CDR3 length: 15 residues. Germline CDR1 is LNHNV and CDR2 is YYDKDF (reference sequence). CDR3 amino acids: CATSGFGGSYNEQFF. CDR3 DNA sequence: TGTGCCACCAGCGGATTCGGGGGGTCCTACAATGAGCAGTTCTTC.

In DNA form, the CDR3 reads TGCGCCAGCAGCCTGATTAGCGGGGCCCCTTACGAGCAGTACTTC. Translated: CASSLISGAPYEQYF. This chain joins TRBV4-3 and TRBJ2-7; 8 bases align to TRBD2. The germline CDR1 and CDR2 sequences are LGHNA and YSLEER. V shed 4 bases, J shed 4 bases, and the junction held 9 bases outside the gene matches. The CDR3 covers 15 residues.

This clonotype was picked up many times. The genes are TRBV20-1 and TRBJ1-1; maybe TRBD1 (6 bases). V was pared by 5 bases and J by 2 bases, with 9 bases between. The germline gives CDR1 DFQATT, CDR2 SNEGSKA (reference sequence). This CDR3 contains 12 residues. The CDR3 loop reads CSAQQGNTEAFF. DNA of the CDR3: TGCAGTGCTCAACAGGGTAACACTGAAGCTTTCTTT.

The chain links TRBV7-8 to TRBJ2-7; 7 bases map to TRBD1. The CDR3 contains 13 residues. V was clipped by 5 bases and J by 2 bases; unmatched bases: 3. Germline CDR1 SGHVS, CDR2 FQNEAQ. This CDR3 reads CASSTDRAYEQYF. The CDR3 nucleotides read TGTGCCAGCAGCACTGACAGGGCCTACGAGCAGTACTTC.

This clonotype was observed many times. The chain combines TRBV19 with TRBJ1-1; D might be TRBD1 (5 bases). Trimming shortened V by 4 bases and J by 4 bases, and 13 bases separated the two germline ends. The CDR3 has 14 residues. The V gene's germline CDR1 is LNHDA and CDR2 SQIVND (reference sequence). The CDR3 DNA reads TGTGCCAGTAGTAATGTCGGAAGGGGCACTGAAGCTTTCTTT. It specifies CASSNVGRGTEAFF.

This clonotype was detected only a few times. V is TRBV4-1 and J is TRBJ1-1; D gene ambiguous. Germline V gene lookup returns CDR1 MGHRA and CDR2 YSYEKL. V lost 5 bases and J 6 bases, leaving 16 bases between the germline ends. CDR3 length: 14 amino acids. CDR3 sequence reads: CASSRNDGYPEAFF. CDR3 bases: TGCGCCAGCAGCAGAAACGACGGATACCCTGAAGCTTTCTTT.

This clonotype was counted between two and nine times. This chain links TRBV3-1 with TRBJ2-5; D is uncertain. Germline loops: CDR1 LGHDT, CDR2 YNNKEL (reference sequence). The V gene lost 6 bases and the J gene lost 2 bases, with 10 bases spanning the gap. The length of the CDR3 is 13 residues. This chain's CDR3 is CASRDGPQETQYF. Here the CDR3 DNA reads TGTGCCAGCAGAGATGGGCCTCAAGAGACCCAGTACTTC.

The chain is built from TRBV27 and TRBJ1-1; D uncertain. There are 13 residues in the CDR3. CDR1 is MNHEY and CDR2 is SMNVEV in the germline V gene (reference sequence). Trimming shortened V by 6 bases and J by 6 bases, and 14 bases separated the two germline ends. The CDR3 DNA reads as TGTGCCAGCAGATTTTCTTTAGGAGCTGAAGCTTTCTTT. The encoded protein is CASRFSLGAEAFF.

The V gene is TRBV24-1, the J gene TRBJ2-1; D unresolved. Deletions cut 2 bases from V and 4 bases from J, with 8 bases between. The CDR3 extends over 14 amino acids. Per the germline V gene, CDR1 is KGHDR and CDR2 is SFDVKD. The CDR3 sequence: CATSDSVMYNEQFF. CDR3 DNA sequence: TGTGCCACCAGTGATTCGGTTATGTACAATGAGCAGTTCTTC.

This clonotype was found a few times. This rearrangement joins TRBV27 to TRBJ2-3; tentative D call: TRBD1 (6 bases). V was pared by 4 bases and J by 2 bases, with 13 bases between. This CDR3 spans 15 amino acids. The germline CDR1 and CDR2 sequences are MNHEY and SMNVEV (reference sequence). The CDR3 protein is CASSSYREFTDTQYF. The CDR3 region has the DNA TGTGCCAGCAGTTCCTACAGGGAATTCACAGATACGCAGTATTTT.

This clonotype is a singleton in its sample. A read error may explain this, as a much larger clone is one base away. The rearrangement links TRBV20-1 to TRBJ1-1; 8 positions agree with TRBD1. The CDR3 length is 12 residues. Per the germline V gene, CDR1 is DFQATT and CDR2 is SNEGSKA (reference sequence). The junction had 6 bases not matched to a gene; V was cut back by 7 bases and J by 5 bases. The CDR3 reads CSVRTGKTEAFF. CDR3 in DNA: TGCAGTGTTCGGACAGGGAAAACTGAAGCTTTCTTT.

This clonotype was observed a few times. This sequence joins TRBV4-1 and TRBJ1-1; 8 bases are a match to TRBD1. The J segment lost 5 bases and the V segment lost 1 base, leaving 9 bases of the junction unmatched. Per the germline V gene, CDR1 is MGHRA and CDR2 is YSYEKL. The CDR3 sequence is 16 residues long. This CDR3 is CASSQVPTGVETEAFF. The CDR3 region has the DNA TGCGCCAGCAGCCAAGTCCCGACAGGGGTAGAAACTGAAGCTTTCTTT.

This clonotype was observed a few times. The J gene is TRBJ2-4, the V gene TRBV6-1, with D possibly being TRBD1 (6 bases). With 3 bases removed from V and 8 bases from J, the gap between germline ends came to 14 bases. This CDR3 has 14 amino acids. CDR1 and CDR2 (germline): MNHNS, SASEGT. The CDR3 DNA follows: TGTGCCAGCAGTGAGCCTCCCACAGGGTACATTCAGTACTTC. Translation: CASSEPPTGYIQYF.

V and J are TRBV6-5 and TRBJ1-1; 7 bases align to TRBD1. The junction had 19 bases not matched to a gene; V was cut back by 4 bases and J by 11 bases. The V gene's germline CDR1 is MNHEY and CDR2 SVGAGI. The CDR3 extends over 16 amino acids. The CDR3 is CASSFLATTGTARAFF. CDR3 in DNA: TGTGCCAGCAGTTTCCTTGCGACGACCGGGACAGCCCGCGCTTTCTTT.

The chain combines TRBV4-2 with TRBJ2-2; D remains unclear. Germline V gene data show CDR1 as LGHNA and CDR2 as YNFKEQ. The CDR3 is 16 amino acids. Trimming cost V 0 bases and J 0 bases, with 8 bases left between them. The CDR3 region has the DNA TGTGCCAGCAGCCAAGAGGCCTTTGCGAACACCGGGGAGCTGTTTTTT. This codes for CASSQEAFANTGELFF.

The sample holds a few counts of this clonotype. CDR3 sequence reads: CASSPLGPRNEQFF. CDR3 nucleotides: TGTGCCAGCTCACCCCTTGGACCGCGTAATGAGCAGTTCTTC. This chain links TRBV18 with TRBJ2-1; D gene unclear. The CDR3 contains 14 residues. V lost 3 bases and J 7 bases, leaving 13 bases between the germline ends. Per germline, CDR1 KGHSH and CDR2 LQKENI.

This clonotype was counted only a few times. The chain joins TRBV5-1 to TRBJ2-7, with a tentative D call TRBD1 (5 bases). V dropped 0 bases and J dropped 6 bases, with 13 bases sitting between them. The CDR3 has 14 residues. Germline CDR1 and CDR2: SGHRS and YFSETQ. The CDR3 loop is CASSLESGRREQYF. For the CDR3, the DNA is TGCGCCAGCAGCTTGGAATCAGGGCGGCGCGAGCAGTACTTC.

This sequence joins TRBV6-4 and TRBJ2-7; D is uncertain. Germline values: CDR1 MRHNA, CDR2 SNTAGT. The length of the CDR3 is 13 residues. Trimming shortened V by 0 bases and J by 7 bases, and 10 bases separated the two germline ends. The CDR3 nucleotides are TGTGCCAGCAGTGACTCGGCCCCCAGGGAGCAGTACTTC. Translating gives CASSDSAPREQYF.

This clonotype was picked up a small number of times. The gene calls are TRBV19 and TRBJ2-3; 12 bases are shared with TRBD2. The CDR3 spans 18 residues. V lost 4 bases and J lost 5; bases outside the gene matches: 13. CDR1 is LNHDA, CDR2 SQIVND, per germline (reference sequence). CDR3 amino acids: CASSTSGLAGGHQDTQYF. The DNA of the CDR3 is TGTGCCAGTAGTACCTCTGGGCTAGCGGGGGGGCATCAAGATACGCAGTATTTT. Complete variable domain (other parts from reference TRBV19 and TRBJ2-3): DGGITQSPKYLFRKEGQNVTLSCEQNLNHDAMYWYRQDPGQGLRLIYYSQIVNDFQKGDIAEGYSVSREKKESFPLTVTSAQKNPTAFYLCASSTSGLAGGHQDTQYFGPGTRLTVL.

This clonotype was detected only a few times. The V gene is TRBV7-9, the J gene TRBJ2-1, with D tentatively TRBD1 (6 bases). The CDR3 has 12 residues. CDR1 and CDR2 from the germline V gene are SEHNR and FQNEAQ (reference sequence). Trimming removed 5 bases at V and 8 bases at J, with 10 bases between. The CDR3 spells CASSKQGDEQFF. The CDR3 DNA reads as TGTGCCAGCAGCAAACAGGGCGATGAGCAGTTCTTC.

This clonotype was counted between two and nine times. V is TRBV4-2 and J is TRBJ2-2; 9 bases map to TRBD2. Germline-derived CDR1 and CDR2 are LGHNA and YNFKEQ. The ends lost 4 bases at V and 6 bases at J; junction bases unmatched: 6. This CDR3 comprises 15 residues. The CDR3 loop is CASSRGLADAGELFF. The CDR3 DNA is TGTGCCAGCAGCCGGGGACTAGCCGATGCCGGGGAGCTGTTTTTT.

Only a few counts were recorded for this clonotype. This chain connects TRBV7-2 to TRBJ2-7; D ambiguous. This CDR3 is built from 13 residues. The V end was cut by 4 bases, the J end by 5 bases, with 12 bases between. Germline loops: CDR1 SGHTA, CDR2 FQGNSA. The DNA of the CDR3 is TGTGCCAGCAGCTCCCTCTGGTGGAACGAGCAGTACTTC. This sequence encodes CASSSLWWNEQYF.

V is TRBV5-4 and J is TRBJ2-5; D is uncertain. The CDR3 consists of 15 residues. Germline V lookup: CDR1 SGHNT, CDR2 YYREEE (reference sequence). The V end lost 2 bases, the J end lost 7 bases, and 18 bases lay between the germline ends. Here the CDR3 reads CASSFSVFAQVTQYF. In DNA, the CDR3 is TGTGCCAGCAGCTTTAGTGTGTTTGCCCAGGTGACCCAGTACTTC.

This clonotype has more than one count but fewer than ten. This sequence joins TRBV5-1 and TRBJ2-6; TRBD1 matches 8 bases. The J segment lost 4 bases and the V segment lost 5 bases, leaving 5 bases of the junction unmatched. This CDR3 has 15 amino acids. The V gene's germline CDR1 is SGHRS and CDR2 YFSETQ. CDR3 sequence reads: CASSAGGFGANVLTF. The CDR3 DNA follows: TGCGCCAGCAGTGCAGGGGGCTTCGGGGCCAACGTCCTGACTTTC.

V usage is TRBV4-2 and J usage is TRBJ1-4; maybe TRBD1 (5 bases). This CDR3 is built from 16 residues. The germline V gene has CDR1 LGHNA and CDR2 YNFKEQ. The V end lost 1 base, the J end lost 8 bases, and 17 bases lay between the germline ends. CDR3 region: CASSQGNGRGGEKLFF. In DNA, the CDR3 is TGTGCCAGCAGCCAAGGGAACGGGAGGGGCGGAGAAAAACTGTTTTTT.

This clonotype showed up just once. The chain recombines TRBV12-3 or TRBV12-4 with TRBJ2-7, with TRBD2 matching 7 bases. This CDR3 region has 14 residues. Trimming removed 6 bases from V and 0 bases from J; junction bases left unmatched: 5. The CDR3 nucleotides read TGTGCCAGCAGATCCTCGGGGGGCTCCTACGAGCAGTACTTC. This codes for CASRSSGGSYEQYF.

There are a few counts of this clonotype. This chain joins TRBV5-8 and TRBJ1-1; the D gene is possibly TRBD1 (5 bases). The germline V and J ends were trimmed by 3 bases and 5 bases, with 23 bases remaining between them. Germline assignment: CDR1 SGHTS and CDR2 YDEGEE. The CDR3 consists of 17 residues. The CDR3 is CASSSPRGLFGETEAFF. The CDR3 DNA is TGTGCCAGCAGCTCACCCCGGGGACTATTCGGGGAGACTGAAGCTTTCTTT.